This T cell receptor (beta chain) was sequenced during a study of blood T cells in healthy people across ages. A sample-barcoded 5' primer and a J-beta primer mix were used in a second PCR of roughly 7 to 12 cycles. The template-switch adaptor was a 5' adaptor with 12 random nucleotides. It tagged each cDNA molecule. TCRdb reanalysed the 5' RACE reads using MiXCR and keeps one entry per CDR3 protein. This table has about 720,000 distinct CDR3 sequences, around a fifth appearing once. Details on this clonotype: Its antigen is not identified.

General observations from the study: Naive and antigen-experienced cells were not separated, limiting conclusive comparison.

CDR3 length equals 16 residues. The germline V and J ends were trimmed by 2 bases and 1 base, with 16 bases remaining between them. Germline assignment: CDR1 SQVTM and CDR2 ANQGSEA. The receptor's source is a man aged 65-85 years in good health. Sequencing was performed on blood. The V call is TRBV29-1, the J call TRBJ2-3; possibly TRBD1 or TRBD2 for D (5 bases each). CDR3 sequence (DNA): TGCAGCGTTGAACATTCGGGACGGGGAGGCACAGATACGCAGTATTTT. Protein sequence: CSVEHSGRGGTDTQYF.